This paragraph covers one T cell receptor beta chain sequence. These data belong to a study of blood T cell repertoires in COVID-19. Looking at the study overall: Specimens from acute and convalescent COVID-19 originated in the United States, Italy and Spain. Nucleic acid was either cDNA or gDNA, and it came from T cells, B-cell-depleted T cells, or PBMCs.

CDR3 size: 14 residues. V gave up 6 bases and J gave up 6 bases; unmatched junction bases: 7. Germline CDR1 MNHEY, CDR2 SVGAGI. Per the original methods: Quantification of nucleated cells was approximated via reference gene primer amplification. Profiling relied on immunoSEQ multiplex PCR, and the TCRdb table lists in-frame clones only, not all of them. That table gives V, J and clone size, and the DNA gave D and trimming. The sample yields 100,000 to 150,000 clones, roughly 88% seen once. The J gene is TRBJ2-7, the V gene TRBV6-5; 11 bases are shared with TRBD2. The source is a human donor in a cohort sampled during active COVID-19. The sequenced sample was peripheral blood. CDR3 sequence reads: CASSLTSGTLEQYF. The CDR3 nucleotides are TGTGCCAGCAGCTTGACTAGCGGGACTCTCGAGCAGTACTTC.